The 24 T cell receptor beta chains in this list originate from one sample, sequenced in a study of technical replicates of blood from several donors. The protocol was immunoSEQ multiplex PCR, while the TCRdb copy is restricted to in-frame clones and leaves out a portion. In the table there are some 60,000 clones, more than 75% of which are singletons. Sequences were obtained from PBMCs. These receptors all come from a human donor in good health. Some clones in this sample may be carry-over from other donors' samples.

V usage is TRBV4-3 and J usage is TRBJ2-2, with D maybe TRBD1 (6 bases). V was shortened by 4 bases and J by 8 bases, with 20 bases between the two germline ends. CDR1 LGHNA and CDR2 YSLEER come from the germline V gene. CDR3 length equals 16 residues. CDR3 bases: TGCGCCAGCAGCCGGGCCCAGGGGCGATTTGGAGGGGAGCTGTTTTTT. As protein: CASSRAQGRFGGELFF.

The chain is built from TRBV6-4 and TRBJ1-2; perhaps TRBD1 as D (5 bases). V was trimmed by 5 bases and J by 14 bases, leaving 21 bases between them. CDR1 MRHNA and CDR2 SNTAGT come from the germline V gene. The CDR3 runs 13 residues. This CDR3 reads CASSPSLSGPWTF. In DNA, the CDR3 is TGTGCCAGCAGTCCGTCTCTGTCAGGGCCTTGGACCTTC.

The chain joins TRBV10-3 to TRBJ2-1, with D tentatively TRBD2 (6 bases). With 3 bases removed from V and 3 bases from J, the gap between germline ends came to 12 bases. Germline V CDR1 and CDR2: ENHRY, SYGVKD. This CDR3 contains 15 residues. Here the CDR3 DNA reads TGTGCCATCAGTGAAAGGACTATCAACTACAATGAGCAGTTCTTC. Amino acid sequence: CAISERTINYNEQFF.

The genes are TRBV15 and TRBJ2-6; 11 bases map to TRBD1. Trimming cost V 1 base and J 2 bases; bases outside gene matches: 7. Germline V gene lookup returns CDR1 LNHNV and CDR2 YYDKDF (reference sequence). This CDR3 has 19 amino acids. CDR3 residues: CATSRGLGQGAPGANVLTF. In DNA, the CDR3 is TGTGCCACCAGCAGAGGACTTGGACAGGGGGCTCCTGGGGCCAACGTCCTGACTTTC.

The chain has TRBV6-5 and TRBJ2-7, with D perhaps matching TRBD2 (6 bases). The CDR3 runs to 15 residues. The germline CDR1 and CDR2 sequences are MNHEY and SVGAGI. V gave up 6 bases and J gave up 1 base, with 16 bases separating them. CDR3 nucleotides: TGTGCCAGCAGCCTCGCTTACGGGGGTTCCTACGAGCAGTACTTC. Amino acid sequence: CASSLAYGGSYEQYF.

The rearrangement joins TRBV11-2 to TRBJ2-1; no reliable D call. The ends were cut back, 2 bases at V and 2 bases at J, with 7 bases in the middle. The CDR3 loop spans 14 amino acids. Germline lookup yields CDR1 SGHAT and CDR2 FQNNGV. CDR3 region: CASSLRLAYNEQFF. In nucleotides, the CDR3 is TGTGCCAGCAGCTTAAGGCTAGCCTACAATGAGCAGTTCTTC.

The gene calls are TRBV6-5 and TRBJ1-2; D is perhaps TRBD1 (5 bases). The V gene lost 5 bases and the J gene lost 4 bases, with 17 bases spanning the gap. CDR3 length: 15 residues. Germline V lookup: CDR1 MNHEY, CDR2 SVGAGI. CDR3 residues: CASSHQGAIGYGYTF. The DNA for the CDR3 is TGTGCCAGCAGTCACCAAGGGGCCATAGGCTATGGCTACACCTTC.

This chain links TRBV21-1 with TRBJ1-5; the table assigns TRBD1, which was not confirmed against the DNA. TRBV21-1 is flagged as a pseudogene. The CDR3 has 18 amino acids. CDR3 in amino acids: CATTVQPIGTGMNQPQHF. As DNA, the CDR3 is TGTGCCACAACGGTCCAGCCAATCGGGACAGGGATGAATCAGCCCCAGCATTTT.

The CDR3 protein is CASSNWPGTQYF. The CDR3, as DNA: TGTGCCAGCAGTAACTGGCCGGGTACGCAGTATTTT. The V call is TRBV6-1, the J call TRBJ2-3; D not resolved. Trimming stripped 5 bases from V and 8 bases from J, with 11 bases between. CDR1 is MNHNS and CDR2 is SASEGT in the germline V gene. This CDR3 is 12 amino acids long.

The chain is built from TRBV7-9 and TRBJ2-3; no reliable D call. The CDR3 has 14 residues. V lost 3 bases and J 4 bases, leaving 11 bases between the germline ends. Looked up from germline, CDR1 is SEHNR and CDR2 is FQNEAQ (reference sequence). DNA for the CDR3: TGTGCCAGCAGCTTCGACACGTCCGCAGATACGCAGTATTTT. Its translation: CASSFDTSADTQYF.

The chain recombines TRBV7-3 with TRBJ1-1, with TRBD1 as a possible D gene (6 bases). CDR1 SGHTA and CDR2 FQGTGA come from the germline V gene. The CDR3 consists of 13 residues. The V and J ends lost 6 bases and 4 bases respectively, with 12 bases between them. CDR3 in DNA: TGTGCCAGCAGGTTGCAGGGGAGCACTGAAGCTTTCTTT. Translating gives CASRLQGSTEAFF.

The CDR3 DNA sequence: TGTGCCAGCAGCCCCCGTGGAATAGCGGGAGGCCCCTACGAGCAGTACTTC. This translates into CASSPRGIAGGPYEQYF. The V gene is TRBV9, the J gene TRBJ2-7; 10 positions match TRBD2. J lost 2 bases, V lost 4 bases, and 12 bases had no gene match. Germline lookup yields CDR1 SGDLS and CDR2 YYNGEE. This CDR3 has 17 amino acids.

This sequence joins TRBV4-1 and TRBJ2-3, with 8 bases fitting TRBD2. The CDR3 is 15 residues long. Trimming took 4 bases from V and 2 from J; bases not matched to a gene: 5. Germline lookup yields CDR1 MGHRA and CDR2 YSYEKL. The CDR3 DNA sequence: TGCGCCAGCAGCCCCGGGGGGGAGGCCACAGATACGCAGTATTTT. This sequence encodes CASSPGGEATDTQYF.

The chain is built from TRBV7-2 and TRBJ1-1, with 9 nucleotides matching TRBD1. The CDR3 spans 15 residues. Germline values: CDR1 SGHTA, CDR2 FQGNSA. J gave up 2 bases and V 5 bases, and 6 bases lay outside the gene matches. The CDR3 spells CASSTQGADNTEAFF. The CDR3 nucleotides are TGTGCCAGCAGCACACAGGGGGCGGACAACACTGAAGCTTTCTTT. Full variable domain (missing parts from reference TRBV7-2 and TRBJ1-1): GAGVSQSPSNKVTEKGKDVELRCDPISGHTALYWYRQSLGQGLEFLIYFQGNSAPDKSGLPSDRFSAERTGGSVSTLTIQRTQQEDSAVYLCASSTQGADNTEAFFGQGTRLTVV.

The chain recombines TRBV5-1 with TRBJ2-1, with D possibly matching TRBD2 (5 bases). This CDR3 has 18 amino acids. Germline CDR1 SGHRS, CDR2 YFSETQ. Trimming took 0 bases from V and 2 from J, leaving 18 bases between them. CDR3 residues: CASSLEAVGKIAYNEQFF. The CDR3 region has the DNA TGCGCCAGCAGCTTGGAAGCGGTGGGAAAGATCGCCTACAATGAGCAGTTCTTC.

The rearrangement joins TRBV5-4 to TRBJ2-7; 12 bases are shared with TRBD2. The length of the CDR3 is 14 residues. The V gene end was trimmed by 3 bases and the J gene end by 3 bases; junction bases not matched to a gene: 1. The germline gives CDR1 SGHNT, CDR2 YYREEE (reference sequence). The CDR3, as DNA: TGTGCCAGCAGCTCGGGACTAGCGGGCTACGAGCAGTACTTC. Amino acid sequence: CASSSGLAGYEQYF.

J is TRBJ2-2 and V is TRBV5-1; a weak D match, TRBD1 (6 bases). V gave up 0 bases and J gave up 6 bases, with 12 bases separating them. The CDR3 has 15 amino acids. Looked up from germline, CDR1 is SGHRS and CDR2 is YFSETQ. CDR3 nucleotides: TGCGCCAGCAGCTTGGACAGGGTAGGATCCGGGGAGCTGTTTTTT. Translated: CASSLDRVGSGELFF.

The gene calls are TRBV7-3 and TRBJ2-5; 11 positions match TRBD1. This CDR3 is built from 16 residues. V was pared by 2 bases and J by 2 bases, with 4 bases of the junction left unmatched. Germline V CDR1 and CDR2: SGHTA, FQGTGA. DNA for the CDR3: TGTGCCAGCAGCTTAGCCGGGACAGGGGGTCAAGAGACCCAGTACTTC. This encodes CASSLAGTGGQETQYF.

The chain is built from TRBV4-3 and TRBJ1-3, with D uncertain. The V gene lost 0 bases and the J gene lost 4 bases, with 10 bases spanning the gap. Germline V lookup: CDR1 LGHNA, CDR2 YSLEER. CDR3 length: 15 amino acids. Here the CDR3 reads CASSQDRSVGNTIYF. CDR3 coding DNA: TGCGCCAGCAGCCAAGATCGATCAGTCGGAAACACCATATATTTT.

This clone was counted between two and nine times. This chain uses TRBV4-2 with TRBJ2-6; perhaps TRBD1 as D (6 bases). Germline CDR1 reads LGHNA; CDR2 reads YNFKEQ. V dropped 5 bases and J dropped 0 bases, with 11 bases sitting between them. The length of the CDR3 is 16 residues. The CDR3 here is CASSAGQNSGANVLTF. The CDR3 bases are TGTGCCAGCAGCGCTGGACAGAACTCTGGGGCCAACGTCCTGACTTTC.

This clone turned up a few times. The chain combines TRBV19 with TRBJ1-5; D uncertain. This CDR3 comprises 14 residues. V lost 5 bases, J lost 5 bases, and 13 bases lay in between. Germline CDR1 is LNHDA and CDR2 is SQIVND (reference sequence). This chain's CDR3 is CASSSEEGYQPQHF. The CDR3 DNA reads TGTGCCAGTAGTTCGGAGGAAGGCTATCAGCCCCAGCATTTT. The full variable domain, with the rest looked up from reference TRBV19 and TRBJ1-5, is DGGITQSPKYLFRKEGQNVTLSCEQNLNHDAMYWYRQDPGQGLRLIYYSQIVNDFQKGDIAEGYSVSREKKESFPLTVTSAQKNPTAFYLCASSSEEGYQPQHFGDGTRLSIL.

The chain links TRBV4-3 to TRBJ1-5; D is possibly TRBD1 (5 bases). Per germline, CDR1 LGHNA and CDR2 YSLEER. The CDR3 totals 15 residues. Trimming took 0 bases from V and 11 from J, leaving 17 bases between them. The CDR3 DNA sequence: TGCGCCAGCAGCCAAGAGCGGCAGGGTGCCGCGGCCCAGCATTTT. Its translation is CASSQERQGAAAQHF.

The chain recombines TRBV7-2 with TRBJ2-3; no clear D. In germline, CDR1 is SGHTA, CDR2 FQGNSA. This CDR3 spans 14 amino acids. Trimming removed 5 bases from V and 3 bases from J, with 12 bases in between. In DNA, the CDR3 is TGTGCCAGCAGCGACCGGGTCACAACAGATACGCAGTATTTT. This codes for CASSDRVTTDTQYF.

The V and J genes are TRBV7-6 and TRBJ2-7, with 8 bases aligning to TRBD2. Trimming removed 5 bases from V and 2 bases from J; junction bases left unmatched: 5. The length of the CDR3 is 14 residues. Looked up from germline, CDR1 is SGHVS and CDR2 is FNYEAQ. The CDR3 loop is CASSTLAGTYEQYF. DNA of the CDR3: TGTGCCAGCAGCACATTAGCGGGAACCTACGAGCAGTACTTC.